These 24 T cell receptor beta chains were all obtained from the same sample, sequenced in a study of Ad26.COV2.S vaccination and SARS-CoV-2 variants. Sequenced by immunoSEQ multiplex PCR; TCRdb stores in-frame clones only, minus some. In the table there are roughly 380,000 clones, over 75% of which are singletons. Treatment given: 19 received Ad26.COV2.S at low or high dose, single or two shots; 5 received placebo; per-sample allocation not given. All samples were drawn on day 63, counting from the first vaccine or placebo injection. The sequences come from peripheral blood, collected in a trial of Ad26.COV2.S vaccine versus placebo. All receptors come from a person aged 18-60 years who received the Ad26.COV2.S COVID-19 vaccine or a placebo.

The CDR3 DNA is TGCGCCAGCAGCTTGGGGGGACAGGGACACTACGAGCAGTACTTC. It translates to CASSLGGQGHYEQYF. The gene calls are TRBV5-1 and TRBJ2-7; 9 bases are a match to TRBD1. V shed 0 bases and J 3 bases; nucleotides not matched to a gene: 4. The V gene's germline CDR1 is SGHRS and CDR2 YFSETQ. The CDR3 extends over 15 amino acids.

J is TRBJ1-2 and V is TRBV12-3 or TRBV12-4; unclear D gene. The V and J ends lost 3 bases and 5 bases respectively, with 10 bases between them. The CDR3 loop spans 13 amino acids. This CDR3 reads CASSFSVGYGYTF. For the CDR3, the DNA is TGTGCCAGCAGTTTTTCTGTGGGTTATGGCTACACCTTC.

The V call is TRBV5-1, the J call TRBJ1-2, with D unclear. The CDR3 spans 15 residues. From germline, CDR1 is SGHRS and CDR2 YFSETQ. Deletions cut 0 bases from V and 1 base from J, with 10 bases between. The CDR3 is CASSLDPGYNYGYTF. DNA for the CDR3: TGCGCCAGCAGCTTGGATCCGGGGTATAACTATGGCTACACCTTC.

This CDR3 is CASSGPSRGKNIQYF. The CDR3 DNA reads TGTGCCAGCAGCGGACCCAGCCGGGGAAAAAACATTCAGTACTTC. The J gene is TRBJ2-4, the V gene TRBV9, with a possible D match to TRBD2 (5 bases). Germline CDR1 and CDR2: SGDLS and YYNGEE. CDR3 length: 15 amino acids. Deletions cut 3 bases from V and 4 bases from J, with 14 bases between. Full variable domain (remainder filled in from reference TRBV9 and TRBJ2-4): DSGVTQTPKHLITATGQRVTLRCSPRSGDLSVYWYQQSLDQGLQFLIQYYNGEERAKGNILERFSAQQFPDLHSELNLSSLELGDSALYFCASSGPSRGKNIQYFGAGTRLSVL.

The V call is TRBV19, the J call TRBJ1-4, with D possibly matching TRBD1 (6 bases). V shed 3 bases and J shed 2 bases, with 16 bases lying between them. This CDR3 has 17 residues. Per the germline V gene, CDR1 is LNHDA and CDR2 is SQIVND (reference sequence). As DNA, the CDR3 is TGTGCCAGTAGTATCGGGGCCGGGGGCAGGACTAATGAAAAACTGTTTTTT. This sequence encodes CASSIGAGGRTNEKLFF.

This clone was counted a few times. The chain couples TRBV2 to TRBJ1-4; tentatively, D is TRBD1 (5 bases). Germline V CDR1 and CDR2: SNHLY, FYNNEI. The CDR3 has 15 residues. With 7 bases removed from V and 7 bases from J, the gap between germline ends came to 19 bases. CDR3 protein: CASTNLQPGGEKLFF. CDR3 in DNA: TGTGCCAGCACCAACCTACAGCCGGGGGGTGAAAAACTGTTTTTT.

The J gene is TRBJ2-4, the V gene TRBV11-2; 9 nucleotides agree with TRBD2. V shed 2 bases and J 9 bases; nucleotides not matched to a gene: 17. Germline CDR1 and CDR2: SGHAT and FQNNGV. The CDR3 runs 18 residues. CDR3 nucleotide sequence: TGTGCCAGCAGCTTAAGAGTGGGGACTAGCTCGGGGATGGGCATTCAGTACTTC. As protein: CASSLRVGTSSGMGIQYF.

The CDR3 sequence is CASSQVTLLARHNEQFF. In DNA, the CDR3 is TGTGCCAGCAGCCAAGTTACCCTACTAGCCCGTCACAATGAGCAGTTCTTC. The chain recombines TRBV4-2 with TRBJ2-1; the D gene is possibly TRBD2 (6 bases). V was clipped by 1 base and J by 5 bases, with 18 bases between them. From germline, CDR1 is LGHNA and CDR2 YNFKEQ. The CDR3 covers 17 residues.

This clone was found once. This chain connects TRBV2 to TRBJ1-4; TRBD1 agrees at 8 bases. The V gene end was trimmed by 1 base and the J gene end by 3 bases; junction bases not matched to a gene: 4. The CDR3 consists of 16 residues. Germline CDR1 reads SNHLY; CDR2 reads FYNNEI. This chain's CDR3 is CASSEGGTGPNEKLFF. In nucleotides, the CDR3 is TGTGCCAGCAGTGAAGGGGGGACAGGACCTAATGAAAAACTGTTTTTT.

The rearrangement links TRBV14 to TRBJ1-6; D not certain. CDR1 SGHDN and CDR2 FVKESK come from the germline V gene. The CDR3 contains 17 residues. V lost 1 base and J 0 bases, leaving 10 bases between the germline ends. The DNA for the CDR3 is TGTGCCAGCAGCCAAGTAGCCGCGAGCTCCTATAATTCACCCCTCCACTTT. Amino acids: CASSQVAASSYNSPLHF.

J is TRBJ2-5 and V is TRBV27; the match to TRBD2 covers 8 bases. The V gene's germline CDR1 is MNHEY and CDR2 SMNVEV (reference sequence). This CDR3 is 14 amino acids long. V trimming: 5 bases; J trimming: 1 base; junction bases outside the gene matches: 3. CDR3: CASSPRGGQETQYF. The DNA of the CDR3 is TGTGCCAGCAGTCCCCGGGGGGGCCAAGAGACCCAGTACTTC.

V usage is TRBV28 and J usage is TRBJ2-1, with D uncertain. This CDR3 contains 13 residues. Trimming left V 7 bases short and J 3 bases short, with 10 bases between. CDR1 is MDHEN, CDR2 SYDVKM, per germline. The CDR3: CASTLGIYNEQFF. CDR3 nucleotides: TGTGCCAGCACCCTAGGGATCTACAATGAGCAGTTCTTC.

This sequence joins TRBV18 and TRBJ2-1; perhaps TRBD1 as D (6 bases). The V end was cut by 4 bases, the J end by 2 bases, with 12 bases between. CDR3 length: 15 amino acids. CDR1 and CDR2 (germline): KGHSH, LQKENI. CDR3 sequence (DNA): TGTGCCAGCTCACGCGGCCAGGGGCCCTACAATGAGCAGTTCTTC. Its translation: CASSRGQGPYNEQFF.

The J gene is TRBJ2-6, the V gene TRBV10-2, with TRBD2 matching 12 bases. The CDR3 consists of 18 residues. The germline V gene has CDR1 WSHSY and CDR2 SAAADI. With V trimmed by 5 bases and J by 0 bases, 5 bases remained unmatched. CDR3 sequence reads: CASSLSSGGASGANVLTF. CDR3 DNA: TGCGCCAGCAGTTTATCTAGCGGGGGGGCCTCTGGGGCCAACGTCCTGACTTTC.

The V call is TRBV6-5, the J call TRBJ2-7; D possibly corresponds to TRBD1 (6 bases). Germline V gene sequence: CDR1 MNHEY, CDR2 SVGAGI. Trimming took 8 bases from V and 2 from J, leaving 10 bases between them. CDR3 length: 12 amino acids. Here the CDR3 reads CASEQGPYEQYF. In nucleotides, the CDR3 is TGTGCCAGCGAACAGGGTCCCTACGAGCAGTACTTC.

This chain uses TRBV24-1 with TRBJ2-5; a weak D match, TRBD2 (7 bases). Trimming stripped 1 base from V and 0 bases from J, with 11 bases between. Germline V gene sequence: CDR1 KGHDR, CDR2 SFDVKD. The CDR3 contains 16 residues. CDR3 amino acids: CATSDFGGPYQETQYF. The DNA for the CDR3 is TGTGCCACCAGTGATTTCGGGGGGCCCTACCAAGAGACCCAGTACTTC.

The chain uses TRBV10-2 and TRBJ2-6; possibly TRBD1 for D (6 bases). The CDR3 runs to 16 residues. Germline V gives CDR1 WSHSY, CDR2 SAAADI. V lost 6 bases, J lost 0 bases, and 12 bases lay in between. The CDR3 DNA follows: TGCGCCAGCAGCCAGGGACAAAGCTCTGGGGCCAACGTCCTGACTTTC. Its protein product is CASSQGQSSGANVLTF.

The chain is built from TRBV28 and TRBJ2-1, with D perhaps matching TRBD2 (6 bases). This CDR3 has 17 residues. Germline V gene data show CDR1 as MDHEN and CDR2 as SYDVKM. Trimming removed 3 bases at V and 2 bases at J, with 17 bases between. As DNA, the CDR3 is TGTGCCAGCAGTTTGAACGTCCGGAGGGGCCCCTACAATGAGCAGTTCTTC. Protein sequence: CASSLNVRRGPYNEQFF.

The table lists this clone with a few counts. The rearrangement joins TRBV7-9 to TRBJ1-6; D may be TRBD1 (6 bases). CDR1 is SEHNR, CDR2 FQNEAQ, per germline (reference sequence). The CDR3 loop spans 15 amino acids. The ends were cut back, 7 bases at V and 9 bases at J, with 19 bases in the middle. The CDR3 region has the DNA TGTGCCAGCATCCTGGACAGTACCCCTGGTTCACCCCTCCACTTT. It is translated as CASILDSTPGSPLHF.

This rearrangement joins TRBV5-4 to TRBJ2-2; possible D gene TRBD1, 6 bases. This CDR3 is 18 amino acids long. The germline V gene has CDR1 SGHNT and CDR2 YYREEE (reference sequence). The V and J ends lost 0 bases and 0 bases respectively, with 15 bases between them. CDR3 residues: CASSLDFSAGANTGELFF. In DNA form, the CDR3 reads TGTGCCAGCAGCTTGGATTTTTCGGCAGGGGCGAACACCGGGGAGCTGTTTTTT.

The J gene is TRBJ1-2, the V gene TRBV9; D possibly corresponds to TRBD1 (5 bases). V was clipped by 0 bases and J by 4 bases, with 13 bases between them. This CDR3 has 15 residues. Germline V CDR1 and CDR2: SGDLS, YYNGEE. CDR3 nucleotide sequence: TGTGCCAGCAGCGTAGGAGGGGTAGCTGCCTATGGCTACACCTTC. Its protein is CASSVGGVAAYGYTF.

This clone was observed once. The chain recombines TRBV19 with TRBJ1-1; D gene uncertain. The CDR3 length is 13 residues. Per the germline V gene, CDR1 is LNHDA and CDR2 is SQIVND (reference sequence). V lost 10 bases, J lost 1 base, and 13 bases lay in between. The CDR3 sequence is CATRGWGNTEAFF. CDR3 coding DNA: TGTGCCACCAGAGGCTGGGGGAACACTGAAGCTTTCTTT.

This sequence joins TRBV7-8 and TRBJ1-2; D possibly corresponds to TRBD1 (5 bases). V dropped 4 bases and J dropped 1 base, with 7 bases sitting between them. The CDR3 contains 13 residues. Germline-derived CDR1 and CDR2 are SGHVS and FQNEAQ. As DNA, the CDR3 is TGTGCCAGCAGCTCAGGGAATAACTATGGCTACACCTTC. Amino acids: CASSSGNNYGYTF.

This clone has a single count. The V gene is TRBV2, the J gene TRBJ1-4; perhaps TRBD1 as D (5 bases). CDR1 is SNHLY and CDR2 is FYNNEI in the germline V gene. V lost 4 bases, J lost 0 bases, and 21 bases lay in between. CDR3 length: 19 residues. The CDR3 DNA reads as TGTGCCAGCAGTGTAAGAGGACCCAGGGAAGCCGCAACTAATGAAAAACTGTTTTTT. Residues: CASSVRGPREAATNEKLFF.